The 23 T cell receptor beta chains presented below share a single source sample, sequenced in a study of T cells in localized non-small cell lung cancer (dated by TCRdb to 2018 to 2020). Library generation was performed with the immunoSEQ multiplex PCR assay. The table comes from immuneACCESS by way of TCRdb, which keeps in-frame sequences with V and J called. Part of the clones is missing from these tables; in studies checked, under half for an unresolved V gene and the rest for unknown reasons. The sample table records about 19,000 clones; 85% to 95% of these occur just once. 3.5% to 5% of the sample is in the top ten clones. This material consisted of peripheral blood, taken before any cancer treatment. Receptors originate from a male donor at least 60 years old with stage I squamous cell lung carcinoma.

V is TRBV6-6 and J is TRBJ1-2; the D gene is possibly TRBD1 (5 bases). Per germline, CDR1 MNHNY and CDR2 SVGAGI (reference sequence). The CDR3 has 15 residues. Trimming cost V 4 bases and J 4 bases, with 16 bases left between them. The CDR3 nucleotides read TGTGCCAGCAGTTCCACAAATACAGGCGTCTATGGCTACACCTTC. It yields the protein CASSSTNTGVYGYTF.

A single count supports this clone. V gene TRBV18 combines with J gene TRBJ2-7, with TRBD2 as a possible D gene (5 bases). Trimming took off 5 bases at V and 1 base at J, with 9 bases between the two ends. CDR3 size: 13 residues. CDR1 KGHSH and CDR2 LQKENI come from the germline V gene. The CDR3 protein is CASSISGSYEQYF. The CDR3, as DNA: TGTGCCAGCTCAATAAGCGGTTCCTACGAGCAGTACTTC.

The chain is built from TRBV15 and TRBJ2-3; TRBD2 agrees at 10 bases. The CDR3 length is 16 residues. Germline V gives CDR1 LNHNV, CDR2 YYDKDF (reference sequence). V trimming: 5 bases; J trimming: 1 base; junction bases outside the gene matches: 6. CDR3 in DNA: TGTGCCACCAGCGCCGGACTAGCGGAAGGCACAGATACGCAGTATTTT. It encodes CATSAGLAEGTDTQYF.

This clone has just a few counts. The rearrangement links TRBV14 to TRBJ2-3; the D gene is possibly TRBD1 (7 bases). This CDR3 region has 12 residues. Looked up from germline, CDR1 is SGHDN and CDR2 is FVKESK. V was shortened by 1 base and J by 15 bases, with 14 bases between the two germline ends. This CDR3 is CASSQAGDSYYF. The DNA for the CDR3 is TGTGCCAGCAGCCAAGCGGGGGACAGTTATTATTTT.

This clone came up once. V is TRBV19 and J is TRBJ2-1; 11 nucleotides match TRBD2. The CDR3 runs 19 residues. Losses at the gene ends were 1 base for V and 2 bases for J; bases not matched to a gene: 10. Looked up from germline, CDR1 is LNHDA and CDR2 is SQIVND (reference sequence). In DNA, the CDR3 is TGTGCCAGTAGTATAGGGCTAGCGGGAGGTTCCCTTGCCTACAATGAGCAGTTCTTC. This codes for CASSIGLAGGSLAYNEQFF.

The chain joins TRBV4-3 to TRBJ2-2; unclear D gene. The CDR3 has 13 amino acids. Per the germline V gene, CDR1 is LGHNA and CDR2 is YSLEER. The germline V and J ends were trimmed by 1 base and 6 bases, with 6 bases remaining between them. This CDR3 reads CASSQARAGELFF. In nucleotides, the CDR3 is TGCGCCAGCAGCCAAGCTAGGGCCGGGGAGCTGTTTTTT.

V is TRBV6-4 and J is TRBJ2-3, with a tentative D call TRBD1 (5 bases). Trimming stripped 4 bases from V and 8 bases from J, with 10 bases between. The V gene's germline CDR1 is MRHNA and CDR2 SNTAGT. The CDR3 length is 12 residues. CDR3 amino acids: CASSVDRGTQYF. CDR3 in DNA: TGTGCCAGCAGTGTTGACAGAGGTACGCAGTATTTT.

The chain has TRBV28 and TRBJ1-2; D not certain. This CDR3 spans 12 amino acids. CDR1 is MDHEN and CDR2 is SYDVKM in the germline V gene. V lost 2 bases and J 8 bases, leaving 9 bases between the germline ends. This CDR3 reads CASSLNERGYTF. DNA of the CDR3: TGTGCCAGCAGTTTAAACGAGCGGGGCTACACCTTC.

The chain carries TRBV9 and TRBJ2-7; 7 positions agree with TRBD2. Trimming took 0 bases from V and 3 from J; bases not matched to a gene: 9. There are 16 residues in the CDR3. Germline loops: CDR1 SGDLS, CDR2 YYNGEE. CDR3 sequence reads: CASSVGPTSDFYEQYF. The DNA for the CDR3 is TGTGCCAGCAGCGTAGGCCCCACTAGCGATTTCTACGAGCAGTACTTC.

The chain recombines TRBV27 with TRBJ2-3, with D perhaps TRBD1 (6 bases). Germline CDR1 reads MNHEY; CDR2 reads SMNVEV (reference sequence). V was clipped by 3 bases and J by 5 bases, with 18 bases between them. The CDR3 has 16 residues. The CDR3 here is CASSLEVGAMIDTQYF. Here the CDR3 DNA reads TGTGCCAGCAGTTTGGAAGTGGGGGCTATGATAGATACGCAGTATTTT.

V usage is TRBV6-6 and J usage is TRBJ2-2; the match to TRBD1 covers 9 bases. There are 16 residues in the CDR3. The V gene end was trimmed by 8 bases and the J gene end by 0 bases; junction bases not matched to a gene: 7. Looked up from germline, CDR1 is MNHNY and CDR2 is SVGAGI (reference sequence). The CDR3 spells CASASRQGANTGELFF. CDR3 DNA sequence: TGTGCCAGCGCATCGAGACAGGGGGCGAACACCGGGGAGCTGTTTTTT.

This chain joins TRBV28 and TRBJ2-5, with unresolved D. Germline CDR1 reads MDHEN; CDR2 reads SYDVKM. This CDR3 region has 13 residues. V lost 3 bases, J lost 2 bases, and 7 bases lay in between. CDR3 DNA: TGTGCCAGCAGTTTGTTCGCACAAGAGACCCAGTACTTC. Translating gives CASSLFAQETQYF.

The chain uses TRBV6-5 and TRBJ2-5; tentative D call: TRBD1 (6 bases). The CDR3 has 12 residues. CDR1 MNHEY and CDR2 SVGAGI come from the germline V gene. V lost 2 bases, J lost 5 bases, and 6 bases lay in between. The CDR3: CASSYDRETQYF. The CDR3 nucleotides are TGTGCCAGCAGTTACGACAGGGAGACCCAGTACTTC.

The chain combines TRBV28 with TRBJ1-3, with D hard to call. V was trimmed by 7 bases and J by 2 bases, leaving 15 bases between them. The CDR3 totals 15 residues. Germline CDR1 MDHEN, CDR2 SYDVKM. CDR3 nucleotides: TGTGCCAGCACGCCCGCCCTGGGCGCTGGAAACACCATATATTTT. This encodes CASTPALGAGNTIYF.

The chain couples TRBV7-2 to TRBJ1-3, with D uncertain. V lost 2 bases, J lost 2 bases, and 10 bases lay in between. The germline V gene has CDR1 SGHTA and CDR2 FQGNSA. This CDR3 is built from 15 residues. CDR3: CASSLYGETGNTIYF. In DNA, the CDR3 is TGTGCCAGCAGCTTATATGGGGAAACTGGAAACACCATATATTTT.

This chain connects TRBV30 to TRBJ1-3; D unresolved. Trimming cost V 1 base and J 0 bases, with 10 bases left between them. The CDR3 runs 15 residues. The germline V gene encodes CDR1 GTSNPN and CDR2 SVGIG (reference sequence). In DNA form, the CDR3 reads TGTGCCTGGAGTGCAAAGCTGAGCTCTGGAAACACCATATATTTT. Encoded protein: CAWSAKLSSGNTIYF.

The chain employs TRBV7-9 and TRBJ2-7; 14 bases fit TRBD2. Germline V lookup: CDR1 SEHNR, CDR2 FQNEAQ (reference sequence). The CDR3 consists of 16 residues. The V and J ends lost 5 bases and 5 bases, in that order; junction bases with no gene match: 8. DNA for the CDR3: TGTGCCAGCAGCCCCCCGGGACTAGCGGGAGTCAACGAGCAGTACTTC. It encodes CASSPPGLAGVNEQYF.

In DNA form, the CDR3 reads TGTGCCAGCAGCGTTGGACAGGGCGATTATCAGCCCCAGCATTTT. Translating gives CASSVGQGDYQPQHF. V gene TRBV10-3 combines with J gene TRBJ1-5; 8 positions match TRBD1. V was pared by 10 bases and J by 5 bases, with 13 bases of the junction left unmatched. This CDR3 has 15 amino acids. The germline V gene encodes CDR1 ENHRY and CDR2 SYGVKD.

The CDR3: CASSFASGSLTDTQYF. The CDR3 bases are TGTGCCAGCAGCTTCGCTAGCGGGAGTCTGACAGATACGCAGTATTTT. The V and J genes are TRBV5-5 and TRBJ2-3; 10 positions agree with TRBD2. Germline-derived CDR1 and CDR2 are SGHKS and YYEKEE (reference sequence). This CDR3 has 16 residues. The trim removed 2 bases at V and 3 bases at J, leaving 6 bases unmatched.

The chain couples TRBV9 to TRBJ2-3, with D unresolved. Germline V gene data show CDR1 as SGDLS and CDR2 as YYNGEE. V was trimmed by 0 bases and J by 2 bases, leaving 7 bases between them. CDR3 length equals 14 residues. CDR3 sequence (DNA): TGTGCCAGCAGCGTAGATGGGGTCACAGATACGCAGTATTTT. This codes for CASSVDGVTDTQYF.

The chain recombines TRBV7-2 with TRBJ1-2; D is possibly TRBD1 (6 bases). Trimming took 3 bases from V and 8 from J, leaving 25 bases between them. The CDR3 is made up of 17 amino acids. Germline lookup yields CDR1 SGHTA and CDR2 FQGNSA. CDR3 DNA: TGTGCCAGCAGCTTCGTAAGGGCGGGGAAGGCAGGGGACGGCTACACCTTC. Residues: CASSFVRAGKAGDGYTF.

The rearrangement links TRBV2 to TRBJ1-5; a weak D match, TRBD1 (5 bases). Trimming took 6 bases from V and 6 from J, leaving 15 bases between them. Germline-derived CDR1 and CDR2 are SNHLY and FYNNEI. The CDR3 length is 14 residues. DNA of the CDR3: TGTGCCAGCAGGTTGAATTTAGGGGCTCAGCCCCAGCATTTT. Residues: CASRLNLGAQPQHF.

V usage is TRBV7-2 and J usage is TRBJ1-5; D not resolved. V gave up 0 bases and J gave up 0 bases, with 6 bases separating them. CDR1 and CDR2 (germline): SGHTA, FQGNSA. This CDR3 region has 15 residues. The CDR3 DNA reads TGTGCCAGCAGCTTAGCAACTTATAGCAATCAGCCCCAGCATTTT. Its translation is CASSLATYSNQPQHF.